The 13 T cell receptor beta chains below all came from one sample that was sequenced in a study of T cell changes during pregnancy in multiple sclerosis. The repertoire was sequenced with immunoSEQ multiplex PCR; TCRdb's copy has only in-frame clones and lacks some. The sample records about 66,000 clones, less than 95% being singletons. Material: peripheral blood, obtained in the third trimester of pregnancy. The receptor source for this set is a female donor with multiple sclerosis, enrolled in a pregnancy study.

This clone was observed a single time. This chain uses TRBV5-1 with TRBJ1-1, with 11 bases matching TRBD1. The CDR3 is 14 amino acids. Germline assignment: CDR1 SGHRS and CDR2 YFSETQ. The V and J ends lost 4 bases and 4 bases, in that order; junction bases with no gene match: 3. The CDR3 DNA is TGCGCCAGCAGCCAAGGGACAGGGGGCACTGAAGCTTTCTTT. It codes for CASSQGTGGTEAFF.

The chain links TRBV7-3 to TRBJ2-6, with a possible D match to TRBD1 (6 bases). From germline, CDR1 is SGHTA and CDR2 FQGTGA. The CDR3 runs to 15 residues. V lost 2 bases and J lost 2, with 7 bases in between. The CDR3 here is CASSLSGAGANVLTF. In DNA, the CDR3 is TGTGCCAGCAGCTTATCAGGGGCTGGGGCCAACGTCCTGACTTTC.

The rearrangement links TRBV5-4 to TRBJ2-1, with 8 bases matching TRBD2. The ends lost 4 bases at V and 5 bases at J; junction bases unmatched: 5. This CDR3 comprises 14 residues. Per the germline V gene, CDR1 is SGHNT and CDR2 is YYREEE (reference sequence). The CDR3 coding sequence is TGTGCCAGCAGCGGCGGGGGGTACAACAATGAGCAGTTCTTC. Protein product: CASSGGGYNNEQFF.

The V call is TRBV6-5, the J call TRBJ2-7; D is perhaps TRBD1 (6 bases). The CDR3 is 13 amino acids. Germline lookup yields CDR1 MNHEY and CDR2 SVGAGI. The V and J ends lost 8 bases and 4 bases respectively, with 15 bases between them. The CDR3 nucleotides are TGTGCCAGCGGGAAGGAGGACAGTTACGAGCAGTACTTC. It translates to CASGKEDSYEQYF.

The chain is built from TRBV10-1 and TRBJ2-3, with 8 nucleotides matching TRBD2. The CDR3 is 15 amino acids. Unmatched junction bases numbered 5, after V lost 2 bases and J lost 4 bases. Germline CDR1 is WNHNN and CDR2 is SYGVQD (reference sequence). CDR3: CASSELSGGSDTQYF. The CDR3 bases are TGCGCCAGCAGTGAGCTCAGCGGGGGTTCAGATACGCAGTATTTT.

The V and J genes are TRBV5-5 and TRBJ1-2, with unresolved D. This CDR3 has 11 amino acids. V was cut by 3 bases and J by 2 bases, with 2 bases left in between. CDR1 and CDR2 from the germline V gene are SGHKS and YYEKEE (reference sequence). CDR3 residues: CASSSNYGYTF. CDR3 nucleotide sequence: TGTGCCAGCAGCTCGAACTATGGCTACACCTTC.

The count of this clone is one. The V call is TRBV9, the J call TRBJ1-1; TRBD1 aligns across 8 bases. The CDR3 has 13 amino acids. Germline V lookup: CDR1 SGDLS, CDR2 YYNGEE. J was trimmed by 8 bases and V by 0 bases; bases with no gene match: 3. The CDR3 protein is CASSVGGQGEAFF. The CDR3 DNA reads TGTGCCAGCAGCGTAGGTGGACAGGGAGAAGCTTTCTTT.

The chain recombines TRBV7-9 with TRBJ1-3; D may be TRBD1 (5 bases). Germline CDR1 reads SEHNR; CDR2 reads FQNEAQ (reference sequence). The CDR3 contains 14 residues. Trimming took off 8 bases at V and 0 bases at J, with 11 bases between the two ends. The DNA for the CDR3 is TGTGCCAGCCGGGGGGGATTCTCTGGAAACACCATATATTTT. This encodes CASRGGFSGNTIYF.

The chain is built from TRBV7-9 and TRBJ1-1, with D hard to call. The V end lost 7 bases, the J end lost 5 bases, and 17 bases lay between the germline ends. CDR1 SEHNR and CDR2 FQNEAQ come from the germline V gene (reference sequence). The CDR3 is 14 residues long. The CDR3 nucleotides read TGTGCCAGCACCCTGGTATGGCCCCCGACTGAAGCTTTCTTT. Protein product: CASTLVWPPTEAFF.

DNA for the CDR3: TGTGCCATCAGTGAGTATGAAGCGGGAGACACTTACGAGCAGTACTTC. Its translation is CAISEYEAGDTYEQYF. V and J are TRBV10-3 and TRBJ2-7; TRBD2 agrees at 8 bases. The length of the CDR3 is 16 residues. Trimming took 1 base from V and 4 from J; bases not matched to a gene: 9. The germline gives CDR1 ENHRY, CDR2 SYGVKD.

The V gene is TRBV5-1, the J gene TRBJ1-3, with D unresolved. The germline CDR1 and CDR2 sequences are SGHRS and YFSETQ. V gave up 0 bases and J gave up 4 bases, with 17 bases separating them. The CDR3 extends over 17 amino acids. The CDR3 protein is CASSLDFGPKTGNTIYF. The CDR3 DNA reads as TGCGCCAGCAGCTTGGACTTTGGGCCAAAGACAGGAAACACCATATATTTT.

The chain links TRBV30 to TRBJ1-3; TRBD1 matches at 7 bases. The CDR3 has 15 residues. Germline CDR1 and CDR2: GTSNPN and SVGIG (reference sequence). V was pared by 2 bases and J by 2 bases, with 6 bases of the junction left unmatched. The chain's CDR3 is CAWSSQGKPGNTIYF. The CDR3 nucleotides read TGTGCCTGGAGTTCACAGGGGAAACCTGGAAACACCATATATTTT.

V usage is TRBV7-2 and J usage is TRBJ1-4, with D possibly being TRBD1 (6 bases). Germline V gene lookup returns CDR1 SGHTA and CDR2 FQGNSA. Deletions cut 5 bases from V and 8 bases from J, with 12 bases between. The CDR3 totals 13 residues. The CDR3 loop reads CASSPFQGEKLFF. The DNA for the CDR3 is TGTGCCAGCAGCCCCTTCCAGGGGGAAAAACTGTTTTTT.